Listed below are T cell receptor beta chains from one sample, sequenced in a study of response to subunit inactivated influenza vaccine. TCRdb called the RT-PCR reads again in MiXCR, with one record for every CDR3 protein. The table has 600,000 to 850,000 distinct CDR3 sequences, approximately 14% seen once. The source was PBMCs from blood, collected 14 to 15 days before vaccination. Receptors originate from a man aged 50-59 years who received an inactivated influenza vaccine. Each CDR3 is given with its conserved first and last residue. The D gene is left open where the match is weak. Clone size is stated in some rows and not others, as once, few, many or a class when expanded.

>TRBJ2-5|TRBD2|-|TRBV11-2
CASSPLAGDPETQYF
TGTGCCAGCAGCCCACTCGCGGGGGATCCAGAGACCCAGTACTTC
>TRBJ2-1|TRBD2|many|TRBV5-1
CASSYSGPALNNEQFF
TGCGCCAGCAGCTATAGCGGGCCGGCCCTGAACAATGAGCAGTTCTTC
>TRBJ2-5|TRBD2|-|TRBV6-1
CASRRAGGPRETQYF
TGTGCCAGCAGGCGAGCGGGAGGGCCCAGGGAGACCCAGTACTTC
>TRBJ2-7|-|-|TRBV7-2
CASSFRVGHEQYF
TGTGCCAGCAGCTTCCGGGTTGGCCACGAGCAGTACTTC
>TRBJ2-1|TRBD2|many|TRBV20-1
CSAHRLGGSYNEQFF
TGCAGTGCTCACCGCCTCGGGGGGTCTTATAATGAGCAGTTCTTC
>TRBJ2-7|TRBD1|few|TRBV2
CASTRDRTTYEQYF
TGTGCCAGCACCCGGGACAGGACGACCTACGAGCAGTACTTC
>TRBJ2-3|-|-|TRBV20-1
CSARGDGRETGDTQYF
TGCAGTGCCCGGGGAGACGGGCGCGAGACCGGAGATACGCAGTATTTT
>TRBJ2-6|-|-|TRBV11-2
CASSFSATRSGANVLTF
TGTGCCAGCAGCTTCTCGGCCACCCGCTCTGGGGCCAACGTCCTGACTTTC
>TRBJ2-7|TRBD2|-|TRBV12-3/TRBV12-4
CASRLAGVNYEQYF
TGTGCCAGCAGGCTAGCGGGAGTTAACTACGAGCAGTACTTC
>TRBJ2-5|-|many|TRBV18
CASSPYKETQYF
TGTGCCAGCTCACCATATAAGGAGACCCAGTACTTC
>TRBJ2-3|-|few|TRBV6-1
CASRWGEITDTQYF
TGTGCCAGCAGGTGGGGGGAGATCACAGATACGCAGTATTTT
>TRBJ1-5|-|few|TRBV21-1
CASSQVNRDHQPQHF
TGTGCCAGCAGCCAAGTGAACAGGGACCATCAGCCCCAGCATTTT
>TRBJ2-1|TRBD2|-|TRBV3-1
CASSLTLGSSGSSYNEQFF
TGTGCCAGCAGCCTTACCCTTGGGTCTAGCGGAAGCTCCTACAATGAGCAGTTCTTC
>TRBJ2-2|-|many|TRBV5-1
CASSLLGTERRGELFF
TGCGCCAGCAGCTTGTTGGGGACGGAACGGCGCGGGGAGCTGTTTTTT
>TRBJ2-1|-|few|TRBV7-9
CASRGRDTIYEQFF
TGTGCCAGCAGAGGGCGGGATACTATATATGAGCAGTTCTTC
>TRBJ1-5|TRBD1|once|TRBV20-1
CSATSGGNHPQHF
TGCAGTGCCACCTCAGGGGGCAATCATCCCCAGCATTTT
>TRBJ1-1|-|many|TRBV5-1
CASSLEARANTEAFF
TGCGCCAGCAGCTTGGAGGCCAGGGCGAACACTGAAGCTTTCTTT
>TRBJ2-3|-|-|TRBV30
CAWTRGLGTDTQYF
TGTGCCTGGACCCGAGGACTCGGGACAGATACGCAGTATTTT
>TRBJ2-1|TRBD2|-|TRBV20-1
CSGAGLAGGYNEQFF
TGCAGTGGAGCGGGACTAGCGGGAGGATACAATGAGCAGTTCTTC
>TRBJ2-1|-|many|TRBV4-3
CASSQEWSNNEQFF
TGCGCCAGCAGCCAAGAGTGGTCGAACAATGAGCAGTTCTTC
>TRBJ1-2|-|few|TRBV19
CASSTRYREINYGYTF
TGTGCCAGTAGTACTCGTTACCGGGAAATTAACTATGGCTACACCTTC
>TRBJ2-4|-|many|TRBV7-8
CASSSGHLAKNIQYF
TGTGCCAGCAGCTCAGGACATCTAGCCAAAAACATTCAGTACTTC
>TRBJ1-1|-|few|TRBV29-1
CSVDRRYTEAFF
TGCAGCGTTGATAGGCGGTACACTGAAGCTTTCTTT
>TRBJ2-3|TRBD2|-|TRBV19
CASRPLWRGATDTQYF
TGTGCCAGTAGACCCCTTTGGCGGGGGGCCACAGATACGCAGTATTTT
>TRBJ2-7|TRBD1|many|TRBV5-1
CASSFGQGVGEQYF
TGCGCCAGCAGCTTCGGACAGGGGGTGGGCGAGCAGTACTTC
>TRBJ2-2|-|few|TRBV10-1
CASSQITGELFF
TGCGCCAGCAGCCAGATCACCGGGGAGCTGTTTTTT
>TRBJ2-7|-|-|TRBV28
CAIQGRYEQYF
TGTGCCATCCAGGGGAGGTACGAGCAGTACTTC
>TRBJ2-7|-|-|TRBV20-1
CSARVMGSSYEQYF
TGCAGTGCTAGAGTAATGGGAAGCTCCTACGAGCAGTACTTC
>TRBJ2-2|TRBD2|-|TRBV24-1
CATSVAGGANTGELFF
TGTGCCACCAGTGTAGCGGGAGGGGCGAACACCGGGGAGCTGTTTTTT
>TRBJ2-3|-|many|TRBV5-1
CASSDPTAVTDTQYF
TGCGCCAGCAGCGACCCTACAGCGGTCACAGATACGCAGTATTTT